The 2 T cell receptor beta chains reported below all come from one sample, sequenced in a study of beta chain features in type 1 diabetes. Investigators reverse transcribed all isolated RNA, so they sequenced expressed TCRB transcripts. Generated by immunoSEQ multiplex PCR, the TCRdb table keeps only in-frame clones and is missing some. The sample includes about 390,000 clones, around 9.6% of them seen just once. These receptors are not linked to any known antigen. Study results and caveats: Shortening that was moderate but significant affected the TCRB CDR3s of Type 1 diabetes patients in all four CD4+ subsets.

The material sequenced was central memory CD4+ T cells from blood. These receptors were collected from a man under 40 with type 1 diabetes.

This clone was detected only a few times. V is TRBV7-2 and J is TRBJ2-1; no reliable D call. The CDR3 is 12 amino acids. Germline values: CDR1 SGHTA, CDR2 FQGNSA. Trimming left V 5 bases short and J 13 bases short, with 15 bases between. CDR3 in amino acids: CASSLKGQVQFF. As DNA, the CDR3 is TGTGCCAGCAGCCTTAAGGGCCAAGTTCAGTTCTTC.

This clone came up many times. V and J are TRBV2 and TRBJ1-5; D gene uncertain. Trimming took 6 bases from V and 0 from J, leaving 6 bases between them. In germline, CDR1 is SNHLY, CDR2 FYNNEI. The CDR3 sequence is 13 residues long. CDR3 DNA: TGTGCCAGCAGACCCGATAGCAATCAGCCCCAGCATTTT. As protein: CASRPDSNQPQHF.